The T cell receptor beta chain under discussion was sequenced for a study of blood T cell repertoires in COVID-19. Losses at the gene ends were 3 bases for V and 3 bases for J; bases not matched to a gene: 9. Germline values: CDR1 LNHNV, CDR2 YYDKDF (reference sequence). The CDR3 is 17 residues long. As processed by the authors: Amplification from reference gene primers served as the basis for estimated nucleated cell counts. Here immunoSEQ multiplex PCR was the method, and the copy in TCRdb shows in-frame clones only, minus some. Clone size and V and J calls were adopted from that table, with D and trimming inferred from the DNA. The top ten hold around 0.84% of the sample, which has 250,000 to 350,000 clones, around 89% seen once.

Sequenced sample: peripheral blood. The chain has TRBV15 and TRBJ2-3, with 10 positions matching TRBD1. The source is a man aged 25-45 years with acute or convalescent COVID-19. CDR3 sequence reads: CATSSLRGTGVTDTQYF. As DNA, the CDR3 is TGTGCCACCAGCAGTCTCCGGGGGACAGGGGTTACAGATACGCAGTATTTT.